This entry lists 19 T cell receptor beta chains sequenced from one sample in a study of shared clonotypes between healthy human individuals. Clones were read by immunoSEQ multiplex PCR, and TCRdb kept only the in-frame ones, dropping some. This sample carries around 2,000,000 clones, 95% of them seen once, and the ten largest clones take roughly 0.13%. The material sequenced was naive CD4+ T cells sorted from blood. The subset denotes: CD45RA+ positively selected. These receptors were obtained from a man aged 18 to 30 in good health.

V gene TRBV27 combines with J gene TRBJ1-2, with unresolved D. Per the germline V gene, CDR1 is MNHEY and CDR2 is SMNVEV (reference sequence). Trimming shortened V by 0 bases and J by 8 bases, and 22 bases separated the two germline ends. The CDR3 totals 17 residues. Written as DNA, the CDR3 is TGTGCCAGCAGTTTATCGGCCCGATTGGACGGCCTAGGGGGCTACACCTTC. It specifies CASSLSARLDGLGGYTF.

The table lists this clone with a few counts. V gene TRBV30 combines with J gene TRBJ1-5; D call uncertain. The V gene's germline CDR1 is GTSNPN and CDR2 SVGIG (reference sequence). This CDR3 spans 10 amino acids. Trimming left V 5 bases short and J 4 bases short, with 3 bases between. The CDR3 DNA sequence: TGTGCCTGGGGGAATCAGCCCCAGCATTTT. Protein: CAWGNQPQHF. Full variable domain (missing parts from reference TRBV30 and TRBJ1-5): SQTIHQWPATLVQPVGSPLSLECTVEGTSNPNLYWYRQAAGRGLQLLFYSVGIGQISSEVPQNLSASRPQDRQFILSSKKLLLSDSGFYLCAWGNQPQHFGDGTRLSIL.

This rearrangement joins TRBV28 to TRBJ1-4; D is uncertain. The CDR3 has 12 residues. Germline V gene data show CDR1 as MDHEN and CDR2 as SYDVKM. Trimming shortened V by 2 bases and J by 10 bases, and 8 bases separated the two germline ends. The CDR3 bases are TGTGCCAGCAGTTTAGGGGTCGGAAAACTGTTTTTT. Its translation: CASSLGVGKLFF.

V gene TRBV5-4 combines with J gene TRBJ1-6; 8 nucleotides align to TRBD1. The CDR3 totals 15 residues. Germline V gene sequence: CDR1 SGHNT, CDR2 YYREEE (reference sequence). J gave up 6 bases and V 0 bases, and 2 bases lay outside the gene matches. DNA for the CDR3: TGTGCCAGCAGCTTGGATGGACAGGGTAATTCACCCCTCCACTTT. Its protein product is CASSLDGQGNSPLHF.

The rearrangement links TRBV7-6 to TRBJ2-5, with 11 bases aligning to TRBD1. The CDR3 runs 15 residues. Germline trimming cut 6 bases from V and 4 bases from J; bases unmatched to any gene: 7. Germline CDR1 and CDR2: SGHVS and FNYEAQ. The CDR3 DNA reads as TGTGCCAGCAGTCGCACCGGGACAGGGGGAGAGACCCAGTACTTC. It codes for CASSRTGTGGETQYF.

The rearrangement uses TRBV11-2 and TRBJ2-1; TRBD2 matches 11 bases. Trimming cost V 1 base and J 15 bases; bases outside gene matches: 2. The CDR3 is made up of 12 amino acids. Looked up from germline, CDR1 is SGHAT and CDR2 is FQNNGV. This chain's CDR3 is CASSLGLAGRFF. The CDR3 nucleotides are TGTGCCAGCAGCTTAGGACTAGCGGGGAGGTTCTTC.

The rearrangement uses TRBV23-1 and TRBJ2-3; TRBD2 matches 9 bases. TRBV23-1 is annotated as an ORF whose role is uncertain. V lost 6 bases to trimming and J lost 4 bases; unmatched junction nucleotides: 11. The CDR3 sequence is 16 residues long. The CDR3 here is CASREIASGKADTQYF. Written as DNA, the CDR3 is TGCGCCAGCAGAGAAATCGCTAGCGGGAAGGCAGATACGCAGTATTTT.

This chain's CDR3 is CASSWGTSGGTDTQYF. The CDR3, as DNA: TGTGCCAGCAGCTGGGGGACTAGCGGGGGGACAGATACGCAGTATTTT. This chain uses TRBV5-4 with TRBJ2-3; 15 nucleotides align to TRBD2. Germline CDR1 and CDR2: SGHNT and YYREEE (reference sequence). This CDR3 comprises 16 residues. V trimming: 3 bases; J trimming: 3 bases; junction bases outside the gene matches: 2.

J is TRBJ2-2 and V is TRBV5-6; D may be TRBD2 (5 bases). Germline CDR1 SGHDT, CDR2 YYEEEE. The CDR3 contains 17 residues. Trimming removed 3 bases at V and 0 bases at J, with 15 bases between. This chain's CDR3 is CASSSWTAPTNTGELFF. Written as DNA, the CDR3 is TGTGCCAGCAGCTCATGGACTGCCCCGACGAACACCGGGGAGCTGTTTTTT.

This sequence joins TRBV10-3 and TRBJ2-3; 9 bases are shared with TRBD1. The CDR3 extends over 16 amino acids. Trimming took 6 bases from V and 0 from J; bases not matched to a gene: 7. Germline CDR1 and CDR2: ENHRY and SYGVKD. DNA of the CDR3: TGTGCCATCAGGGGGACAGGGCCCCGTAGCACAGATACGCAGTATTTT. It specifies CAIRGTGPRSTDTQYF.

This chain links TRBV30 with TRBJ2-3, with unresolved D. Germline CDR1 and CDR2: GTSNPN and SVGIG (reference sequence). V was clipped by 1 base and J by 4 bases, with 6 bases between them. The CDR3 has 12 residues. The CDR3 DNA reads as TGTGCCTGGAGTGGGGCCCCAGATACGCAGTATTTT. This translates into CAWSGAPDTQYF.

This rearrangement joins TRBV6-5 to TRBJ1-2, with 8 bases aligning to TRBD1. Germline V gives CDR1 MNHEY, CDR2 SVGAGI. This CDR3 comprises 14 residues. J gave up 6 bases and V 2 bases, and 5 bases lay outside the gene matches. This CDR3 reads CASSYGAGGDGYTF. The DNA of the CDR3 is TGTGCCAGCAGTTACGGGGCAGGGGGCGATGGCTACACCTTC.

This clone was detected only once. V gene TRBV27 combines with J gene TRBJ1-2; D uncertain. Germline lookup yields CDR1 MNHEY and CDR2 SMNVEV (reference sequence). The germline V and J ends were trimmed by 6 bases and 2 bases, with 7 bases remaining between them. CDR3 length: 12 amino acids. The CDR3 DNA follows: TGTGCCAGCAGGTCTTCGAACTATGGCTACACCTTC. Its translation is CASRSSNYGYTF.

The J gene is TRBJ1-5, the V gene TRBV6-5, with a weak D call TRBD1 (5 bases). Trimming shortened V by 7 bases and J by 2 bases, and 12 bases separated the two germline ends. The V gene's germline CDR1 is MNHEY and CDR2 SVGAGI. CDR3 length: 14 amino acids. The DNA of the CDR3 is TGTGCCAGCACAACGGGGCAGGGCAATCAGCCCCAGCATTTT. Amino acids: CASTTGQGNQPQHF.

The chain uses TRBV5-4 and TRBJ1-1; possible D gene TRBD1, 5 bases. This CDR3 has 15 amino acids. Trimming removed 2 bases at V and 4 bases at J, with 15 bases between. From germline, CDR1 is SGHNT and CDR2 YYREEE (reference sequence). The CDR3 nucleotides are TGTGCCAGCAGCTTTTCGTGGGGCGCTGGCACTGAAGCTTTCTTT. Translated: CASSFSWGAGTEAFF.

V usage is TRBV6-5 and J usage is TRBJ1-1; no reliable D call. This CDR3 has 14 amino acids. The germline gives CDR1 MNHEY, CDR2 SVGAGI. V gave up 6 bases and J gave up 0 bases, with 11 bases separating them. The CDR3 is CASSFRTLNTEAFF. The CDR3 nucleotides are TGTGCCAGCAGCTTTAGGACCTTGAACACTGAAGCTTTCTTT.

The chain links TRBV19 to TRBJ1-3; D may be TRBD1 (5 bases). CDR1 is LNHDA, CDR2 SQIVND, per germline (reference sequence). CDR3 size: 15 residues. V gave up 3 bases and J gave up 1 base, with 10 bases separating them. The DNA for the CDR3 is TGTGCCAGTAGTATTGGCAGGGTTTCTGGAAACACCATATATTTT. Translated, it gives CASSIGRVSGNTIYF. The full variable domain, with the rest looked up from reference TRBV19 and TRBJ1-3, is DGGITQSPKYLFRKEGQNVTLSCEQNLNHDAMYWYRQDPGQGLRLIYYSQIVNDFQKGDIAEGYSVSREKKESFPLTVTSAQKNPTAFYLCASSIGRVSGNTIYFGEGSWLTVV.

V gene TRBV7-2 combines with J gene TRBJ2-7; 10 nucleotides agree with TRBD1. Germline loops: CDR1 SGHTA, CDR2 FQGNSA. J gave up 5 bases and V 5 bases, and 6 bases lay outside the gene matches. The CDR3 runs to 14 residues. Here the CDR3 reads CASSPGTGVHEQYF. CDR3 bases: TGTGCCAGCAGCCCTGGGACAGGGGTCCACGAGCAGTACTTC.

CDR3 sequence (DNA): TGTGCCTGGAGTCGAGACAATGGAAACACCATATATTTT. It is translated as CAWSRDNGNTIYF. The chain has TRBV30 and TRBJ1-3; D is uncertain. The germline gives CDR1 GTSNPN, CDR2 SVGIG (reference sequence). This CDR3 is built from 13 residues. Trimming left V 2 bases short and J 3 bases short, with 8 bases between.